A selection of T cell receptor beta chains follows, all from one sample in a study of blood T cell repertoires in COVID-19. The table came from immunoSEQ multiplex PCR; TCRdb's copy has only in-frame clones and leaves some out. The repertoire holds around 370,000 clones, with 85% to 90% as singletons. The sequenced sample consisted of peripheral blood. These TCRs come from a woman between 50 and 59 years old with COVID-19, enrolled during active disease. Each CDR3 is given with its conserved first and last residue. The D gene is left open where the match is weak. Some rows mark clone size as missing; the rest say once, few, many or name a class of expanded clone.

clone_size j_call d_call v_call cdr3_nt cdr3_aa
- TRBJ2-1 - TRBV7-9 TGTGCCAGCAGCTTAGTTCCCCCACTTTACAATGAGCAGTTCTTC CASSLVPPLYNEQFF
- TRBJ2-7 TRBD2 TRBV19 TGTGCCAGTAGTGTTTCTAGCGGGAGGTTGTACGAGCAGTACTTC CASSVSSGRLYEQYF
- TRBJ2-7 TRBD2 TRBV27 TGTGCCAGCAGTTTCGGGACTAGCGCAGTCTACGAGCAGTACTTC CASSFGTSAVYEQYF
- TRBJ1-1 - TRBV30 TGTGCCTGGAGTGTAAACTTGAACACTGAAGCTTTCTTT CAWSVNLNTEAFF
- TRBJ2-7 TRBD2 TRBV27 TGTGCCAGCAGTTTTGTAATAGCGGGCGCGTCTGAGCAGTACTTC CASSFVIAGASEQYF
few TRBJ1-5 - TRBV27 TGTGCCAGCAGTTTGGCCAGGGATGGGTTTGGGCCCCAGCATTTT CASSLARDGFGPQHF
- TRBJ1-6 - TRBV11-2 TGTGCCAGCAGCTTAATCGGGAATTCACCCCTCCACTTT CASSLIGNSPLHF
few TRBJ2-1 - TRBV3-1/TRBV3-2 TGTGCCAGCAGCCAATCGTCAGTTGGTGAGCAGTTCTTC CASSQSSVGEQFF
- TRBJ2-3 - TRBV5-4 TGTGCCAGCAGGCCATCATCTTTCGGGAACACAGATACGCAGTATTTT CASRPSSFGNTDTQYF
- TRBJ2-3 - TRBV27 - CASSFLGTSILAPDTQYF
- TRBJ2-7 TRBD1 TRBV3-1/TRBV3-2 TGTGCCAGCAGCCCAGAACCGGGACAGAGGAAGTACGAGCAGTACTTC CASSPEPGQRKYEQYF
few TRBJ1-1 TRBD1 TRBV19 TGTGCCAGTAGTATAGGGATCAGGACAGGGAACATGAACACTGAAGCTTTCTTT CASSIGIRTGNMNTEAFF
- TRBJ1-5 TRBD1 TRBV5-8 TGTGCCAGCAGCTTGGCCCCCAGGGGGGGCAATCAGCCCCAGCATTTT CASSLAPRGGNQPQHF
- TRBJ1-2 - TRBV24-1 TGTGCCACCAGTGCCGGCAGGAACTATGGCTACACCTTC CATSAGRNYGYTF
once TRBJ1-1 TRBD1 TRBV11-1 TGTGCCAGCAGCTTTACAGGGGCCGGCATGAACACTGAAGCTTTCTTT CASSFTGAGMNTEAFF
- TRBJ1-1 - TRBV14 TGTGCCAGCAGCCAAGATATAACTGAAGCTTTCTTT CASSQDITEAFF
- TRBJ1-1 - TRBV30 TGTGCCTGGATAGGAAACAGACACATTAACACTGAAGCTTTCTTT CAWIGNRHINTEAFF
- TRBJ1-5 - TRBV20-1 TGCAGTGCTAGTAGGGGGAATCAGCCCCAGCATTTT CSASRGNQPQHF
- TRBJ2-1 TRBD2 TRBV7-3 TGTGCCAGCAGCTTAACGGGGACAGCGACTAGCGGGAGCTACAATGAGCAGTTCTTC CASSLTGTATSGSYNEQFF
- TRBJ1-2 TRBD1 TRBV7-8 TGTGCCAGCAGCCGTATCCTGACAGGGGGCGTCTATGGCTACACCTTC CASSRILTGGVYGYTF
- TRBJ2-5 TRBD1 TRBV3-1/TRBV3-2 TGTGCCAGCAGCTACGGGACAGGGGACCGAGAGACCCAGTACTTC CASSYGTGDRETQYF
- TRBJ1-5 TRBD1 TRBV3-1/TRBV3-2 TGTGCCAGCAGCCGTCGGACAGGGGGTCAGCCCCAGCATTTT CASSRRTGGQPQHF
- TRBJ2-5 TRBD1 TRBV30 TGTGCCTGGAACCCCGGGACAGGTCCCTACCAAGAGACCCAGTACTTC CAWNPGTGPYQETQYF
- TRBJ2-7 TRBD1 TRBV4-1 TGCGCCAGCAGCCAAGAAAACAGGGGGCTGGGGTACGAGCAGTACTTC CASSQENRGLGYEQYF
- TRBJ2-1 TRBD1 TRBV15 TGTGCCACCAGCAGAGATCAAGGACAGGGTGGTAATGAGCAGTTCTTC CATSRDQGQGGNEQFF
- TRBJ1-5 TRBD1 TRBV5-6 TGTGCCAGCAGCTCGGACGGGACAGGGGGACAGCCCCAGCATTTT CASSSDGTGGQPQHF
- TRBJ1-5 - TRBV27 TGTGCCAGCAGTTTAGACAGCTTTAGCAATCAGCCCCAGCATTTT CASSLDSFSNQPQHF
few TRBJ1-5 - TRBV3-1/TRBV3-2 TGTGCCAGCAGCCAAAACAGGCCCAACAGCAATCAGCCCCAGCATTTT CASSQNRPNSNQPQHF